This is a list of T cell receptor beta chains from one sample in a study of regulatory T cells in long-lasting Graves disease. TCRdb reprocessed the multiplex PCR reads via MiXCR and lists one record per CDR3 protein. The sample carries more than 650,000 distinct CDR3 sequences, approximately 31% recorded once. The specimen was peripheral blood mononuclear cells (PBMCs), collected when the disease was refractory, from a patient treated with antithyroid drugs. The receptors shown here come from a female donor with Graves disease. The CDR3 runs from the conserved cysteine through the conserved F or W. A D gene is named only where the DNA matches it firmly.

TRBJ1-5 | . | TRBV15 | CATSRDSYNQPQHF
TRBJ1-1 | . | TRBV29-1 | CSVDATSKGGTEAFF
TRBJ1-4 | TRBD1 | TRBV14 | CASSVYRGEKLFF
TRBJ1-5 | . | TRBV6-1 | CASSEGSTFNQPQHF
TRBJ2-2 | . | TRBV6-5 | CASSYVGRDTGELFF
TRBJ2-5 | TRBD2 | TRBV18 | CASSPRDYHQETQYF
TRBJ1-1 | TRBD1 | TRBV2 | CARVRGGTEAFF
TRBJ1-2 | . | TRBV19 | CASSIERHGYTF
TRBJ1-2 | . | TRBV12-3/TRBV12-4 | CASSFAGNYGYTF
TRBJ2-7 | . | TRBV20-1 | CSVATLYEQYF
TRBJ1-1 | . | TRBV5-1 | CASSLGLGENTEAFF
TRBJ1-5 | . | TRBV7-2 | CASSSWTDQPQHF
TRBJ2-1 | TRBD2 | TRBV9 | CASSVEPSGTYNEQFF
TRBJ1-1 | . | TRBV30 | CATLQNTEAFF
TRBJ1-4 | TRBD1 | TRBV6-1 | CASSDGFGTGYEKLFF
TRBJ2-6 | TRBD1 | TRBV13 | CASSSGQGVSGANVLTF
TRBJ2-5 | . | TRBV12-3/TRBV12-4 | CASSPQRDETQYF
TRBJ2-2 | TRBD1 | TRBV6-2/TRBV6-3 | CASSQGVLAGELFF
TRBJ2-7 | TRBD2 | TRBV6-1 | CATTTSGSSYEQYF
. | TRBD2 | TRBV2 | CASRPGTSGYNEQFF
TRBJ2-7 | . | TRBV19 | CASSILGYEQYF
TRBJ2-7 | TRBD2 | TRBV7-3 | CASSSMTGTSLYEQYF
TRBJ1-1 | . | TRBV2 | CASSRQLRNTEAFF
TRBJ2-7 | TRBD2 | TRBV6-5 | CASSYAGLAGHSYEQYF
TRBJ1-1 | . | TRBV27 | CASIRGTEAFF
TRBJ2-2 | . | TRBV5-1 | CASSGGLLGGGELFF
TRBJ1-4 | . | TRBV7-9 | CASSLASEKLFF
TRBJ2-2 | . | TRBV2 | CASNGGNTGELFF
TRBJ2-7 | TRBD2 | TRBV14 | CASSQDISGRSYEQYF
TRBJ1-5 | TRBD1 | TRBV10-3 | CAISGDRGNQPQHF
TRBJ2-2 | . | TRBV7-6 | CASSGALSTGELFF
TRBJ1-3 | TRBD1 | TRBV9 | CASSVAPPGQGSGNTIYF
TRBJ1-2 | . | TRBV11-2 | CASSLVRAGGPYGYTF
TRBJ1-6 | . | TRBV28 | CASSSPVDPPLHF
TRBJ1-1 | TRBD1 | TRBV6-2/TRBV6-3 | CASSEGWTQGDNTEAFF
TRBJ2-7 | . | TRBV20-1 | CSAGGSYEQYF
. | TRBD2 | TRBV7-3 | CASSLGGTSGRAEQFF
TRBJ1-3 | . | TRBV28 | CASSSPGNTIYF
TRBJ1-1 | TRBD1 | TRBV29-1 | CSVVTGGDTEAFF
TRBJ1-2 | TRBD1 | TRBV12-5 | CASGLFLTGGATGYTF
TRBJ1-2 | . | TRBV30 | CACYKATANYGYTF
TRBJ2-5 | . | TRBV7-9 | CASSVRDTQYF
TRBJ1-6 | TRBD1 | TRBV5-1 | CASSPGTANNSPLHF
TRBJ1-4 | TRBD1 | TRBV28 | CASRSPTQGSGMKKLFF
TRBJ1-6 | . | TRBV19 | CASSDRGYNSPLHF
TRBJ2-7 | . | TRBV18 | CASLPRQTYEQYF
TRBJ2-1 | TRBD1 | TRBV7-2 | CASSPPGQGYNEQFF
TRBJ2-7 | . | TRBV3-1 | CASSQRSEQYF
TRBJ1-2 | . | TRBV29-1 | CSVEGGEDIDYGYTF
TRBJ2-7 | TRBD1 | TRBV28 | CASSVRQGQAEQYF
TRBJ2-7 | . | TRBV19 | CASMQGREQYF
TRBJ2-2 | TRBD1 | TRBV12-5 | CATHAPYRGNTGELFF
TRBJ2-7 | TRBD2 | TRBV13 | CASTGGRAGYEQYF
TRBJ1-5 | . | TRBV6-1 | CASSEVWDQPQHF
TRBJ1-1 | TRBD1 | TRBV12-3/TRBV12-4 | CASTGTGGALNTEAFF
TRBJ1-1 | . | TRBV27 | CASSAFSWPVDTEAFF
TRBJ1-2 | . | TRBV6-1 | CASSPDVGYGYTF
TRBJ1-5 | . | TRBV20-1 | CSARAYRDGFRSNQPQHF
TRBJ2-2 | . | TRBV6-1 | CASRQDRTTGELFF